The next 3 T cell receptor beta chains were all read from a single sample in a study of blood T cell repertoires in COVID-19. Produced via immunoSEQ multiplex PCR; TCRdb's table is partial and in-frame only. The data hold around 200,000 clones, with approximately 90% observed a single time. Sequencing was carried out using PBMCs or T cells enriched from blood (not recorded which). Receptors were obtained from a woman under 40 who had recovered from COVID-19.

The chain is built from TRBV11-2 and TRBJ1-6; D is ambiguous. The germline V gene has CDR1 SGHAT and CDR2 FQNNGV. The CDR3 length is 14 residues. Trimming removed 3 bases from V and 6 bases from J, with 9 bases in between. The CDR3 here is CASSLGAPNSPLHF. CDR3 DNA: TGTGCCAGCAGCTTGGGCGCTCCTAATTCACCCCTCCACTTT.

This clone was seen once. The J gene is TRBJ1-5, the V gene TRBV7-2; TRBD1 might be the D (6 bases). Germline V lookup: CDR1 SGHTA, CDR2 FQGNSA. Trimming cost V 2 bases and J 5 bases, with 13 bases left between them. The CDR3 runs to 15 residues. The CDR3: CASSLSTGRDQPQHF. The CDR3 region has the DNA TGTGCCAGCAGCTTAAGTACAGGGCGGGATCAGCCCCAGCATTTT.

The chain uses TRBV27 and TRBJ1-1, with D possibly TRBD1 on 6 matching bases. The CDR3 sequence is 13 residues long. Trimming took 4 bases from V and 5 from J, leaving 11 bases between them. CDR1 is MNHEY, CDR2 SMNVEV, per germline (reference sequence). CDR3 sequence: CASSSTGLTEAFF. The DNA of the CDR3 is TGTGCCAGCAGTTCTACAGGGTTAACTGAAGCTTTCTTT.